This TCR beta chain was sequenced for a study of regulatory T cells in long-lasting Graves disease. Study-wide background: Graves' disease counted as persistent after over 5 years of antithyroid drugs with positive TSH receptor antibodies.

Time point here: persistent/refractory GD, antithyroid drugs over 5 years with positive TRAb. The authors made the TCR library using RNA they extracted from PBMCs. Findings and limits, study-wide: Few sampled subjects may have lowered accuracy.

As for this clonotype: Its target is not known.

Germline V gives CDR1 SGHAT, CDR2 FQNNGV. Trimming removed 5 bases from V and 2 bases from J, with 24 bases in between. This CDR3 is built from 18 residues. Building of the TCR beta libraries involved iRepertoire HTBI primers and Arm-PCR of CDR3 regions. TCRdb re-called the multiplex PCR reads through MiXCR, storing one row per CDR3 protein. This sample has roughly 500,000 distinct CDR3 sequences, with about 20% found just once. The sequenced sample was peripheral blood mononuclear cells (PBMCs), obtained when the disease was refractory, from a patient treated with antithyroid drugs. The V and J genes are TRBV11-2 and TRBJ1-2; maybe TRBD1 (5 bases). The clonotype originates from a female donor with Graves disease. CDR3 sequence (DNA): TGTGCCAGCAGCGTTACGGGACGGGACTACGGAGGGAACTATGGCTACACCTTC. Translation gives CASSVTGRDYGGNYGYTF.